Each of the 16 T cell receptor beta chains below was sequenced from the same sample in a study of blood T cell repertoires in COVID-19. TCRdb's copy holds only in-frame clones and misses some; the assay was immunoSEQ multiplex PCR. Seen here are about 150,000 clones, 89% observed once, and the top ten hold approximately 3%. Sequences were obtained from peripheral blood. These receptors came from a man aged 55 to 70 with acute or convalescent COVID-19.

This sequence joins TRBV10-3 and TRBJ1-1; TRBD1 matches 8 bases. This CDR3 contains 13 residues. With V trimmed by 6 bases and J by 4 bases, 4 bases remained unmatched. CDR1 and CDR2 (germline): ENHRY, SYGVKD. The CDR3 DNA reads TGTGCCATCAGCCCAACAGGGGGCACTGAAGCTTTCTTT. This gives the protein CAISPTGGTEAFF.

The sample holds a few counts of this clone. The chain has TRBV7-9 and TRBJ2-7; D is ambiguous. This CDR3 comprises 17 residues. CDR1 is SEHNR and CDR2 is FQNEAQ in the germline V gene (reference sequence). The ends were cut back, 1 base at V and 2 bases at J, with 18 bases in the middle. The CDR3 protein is CASSLEFASQTTYEQYF. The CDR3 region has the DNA TGTGCCAGCAGCTTAGAATTCGCCAGTCAAACGACCTACGAGCAGTACTTC.

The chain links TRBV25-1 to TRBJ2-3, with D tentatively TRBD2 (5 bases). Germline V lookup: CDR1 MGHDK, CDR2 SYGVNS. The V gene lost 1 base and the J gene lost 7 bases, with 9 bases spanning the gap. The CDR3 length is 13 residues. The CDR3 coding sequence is TGTGCCAGCAGTGAATGGGAGAAGAATACGCAGTATTTT. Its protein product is CASSEWEKNTQYF.

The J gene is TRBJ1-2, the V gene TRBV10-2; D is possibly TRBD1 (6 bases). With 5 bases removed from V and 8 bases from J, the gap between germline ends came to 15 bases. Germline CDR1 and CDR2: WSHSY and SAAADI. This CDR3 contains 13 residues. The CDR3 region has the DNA TGCGCCAGCAGTTATACAGGGCTTTGGGGCTACACCTTC. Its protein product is CASSYTGLWGYTF.

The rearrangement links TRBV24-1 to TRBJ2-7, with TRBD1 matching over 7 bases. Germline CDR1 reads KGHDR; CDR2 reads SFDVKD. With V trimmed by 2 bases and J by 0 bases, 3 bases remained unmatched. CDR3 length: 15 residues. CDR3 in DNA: TGTGCCACCAGTGATTCCCCAGGGGGCTCCTACGAGCAGTACTTC. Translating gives CATSDSPGGSYEQYF.

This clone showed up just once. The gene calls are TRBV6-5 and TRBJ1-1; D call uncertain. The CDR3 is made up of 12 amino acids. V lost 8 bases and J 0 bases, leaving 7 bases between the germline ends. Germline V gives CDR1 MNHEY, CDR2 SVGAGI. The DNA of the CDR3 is TGTGCCAGCGGCCACCTGAACACTGAAGCTTTCTTT. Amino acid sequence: CASGHLNTEAFF.

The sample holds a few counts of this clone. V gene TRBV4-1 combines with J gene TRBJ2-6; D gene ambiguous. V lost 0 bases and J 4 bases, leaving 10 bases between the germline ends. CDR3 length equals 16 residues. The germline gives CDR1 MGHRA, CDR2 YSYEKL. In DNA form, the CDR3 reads TGCGCCAGCAGCCAAGATGGCAGTTCCGGGGCCAACGTCCTGACTTTC. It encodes CASSQDGSSGANVLTF.

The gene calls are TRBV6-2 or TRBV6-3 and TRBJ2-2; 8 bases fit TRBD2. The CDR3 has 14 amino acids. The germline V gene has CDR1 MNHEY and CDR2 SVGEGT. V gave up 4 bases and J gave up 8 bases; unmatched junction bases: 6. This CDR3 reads CASSSGLDSGELFF. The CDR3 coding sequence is TGTGCCAGCAGTTCGGGACTAGATTCTGGGGAGCTGTTTTTT.

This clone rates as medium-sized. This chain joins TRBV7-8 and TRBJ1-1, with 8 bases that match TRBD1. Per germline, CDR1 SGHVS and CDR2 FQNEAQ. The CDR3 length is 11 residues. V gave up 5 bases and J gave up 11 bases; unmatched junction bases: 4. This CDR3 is CASSLDREAFF. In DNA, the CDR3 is TGTGCCAGCAGCCTGGACAGGGAGGCTTTCTTT.

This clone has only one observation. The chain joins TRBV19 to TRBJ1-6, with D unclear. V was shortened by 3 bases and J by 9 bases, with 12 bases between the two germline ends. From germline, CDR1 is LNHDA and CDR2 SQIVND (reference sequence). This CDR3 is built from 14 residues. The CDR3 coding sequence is TGTGCCAGTAGTATGGACTGGGCAGTTTCACCCCTCCACTTT. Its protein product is CASSMDWAVSPLHF.

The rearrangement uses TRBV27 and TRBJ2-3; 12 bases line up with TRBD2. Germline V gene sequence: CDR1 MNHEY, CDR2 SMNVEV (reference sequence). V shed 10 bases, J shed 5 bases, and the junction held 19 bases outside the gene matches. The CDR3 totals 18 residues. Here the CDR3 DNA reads TGTGCCACAGGGAGACAGGGGCTACTAGCGGGGGGATTAGATACGCAGTATTTT. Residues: CATGRQGLLAGGLDTQYF.

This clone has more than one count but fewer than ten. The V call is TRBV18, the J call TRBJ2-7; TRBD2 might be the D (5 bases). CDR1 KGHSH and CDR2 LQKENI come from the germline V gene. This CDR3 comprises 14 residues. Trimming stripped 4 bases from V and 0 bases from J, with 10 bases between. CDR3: CASSRGHYSYEQYF. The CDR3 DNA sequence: TGTGCCAGCTCACGAGGGCATTACTCCTACGAGCAGTACTTC.

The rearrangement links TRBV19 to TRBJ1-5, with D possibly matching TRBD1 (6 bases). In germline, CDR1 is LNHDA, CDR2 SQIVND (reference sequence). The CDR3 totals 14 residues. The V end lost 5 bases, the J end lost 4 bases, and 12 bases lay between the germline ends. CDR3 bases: TGTGCCAGTAGTGATGGACAGATAAATCAGCCCCAGCATTTT. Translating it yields CASSDGQINQPQHF.

In nucleotides, the CDR3 is TGTGCCTGGAATGAGGGGGCGGCTAATGAAAAACTGTTTTTT. Its translation: CAWNEGAANEKLFF. The J gene is TRBJ1-4, the V gene TRBV30, with 7 bases identical to TRBD1. Germline CDR1 is GTSNPN and CDR2 is SVGIG (reference sequence). This CDR3 is 14 amino acids long. Trimming removed 4 bases from V and 3 bases from J; junction bases left unmatched: 5.

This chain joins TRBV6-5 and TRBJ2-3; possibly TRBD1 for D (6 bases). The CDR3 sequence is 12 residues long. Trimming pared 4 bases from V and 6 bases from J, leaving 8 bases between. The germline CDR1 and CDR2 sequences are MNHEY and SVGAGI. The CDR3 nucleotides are TGTGCCAGCAGTTTCCAGGGGGATACGCAGTATTTT. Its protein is CASSFQGDTQYF.

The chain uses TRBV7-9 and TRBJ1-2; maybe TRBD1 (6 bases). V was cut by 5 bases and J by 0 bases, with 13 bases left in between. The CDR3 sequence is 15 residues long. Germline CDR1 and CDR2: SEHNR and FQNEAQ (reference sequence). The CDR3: CASSVSGGTNYGYTF. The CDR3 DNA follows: TGTGCCAGCAGCGTTAGCGGGGGCACTAACTATGGCTACACCTTC.